This T cell receptor beta chain was captured by sequencing in a study of T cell responses to AZD1222 COVID-19 vaccine. Overall study results and limits: Donors skewed white British and female; clonal diversity was possibly underestimated. Of the AZD1222 recipients, only 5 to 7 were seropositive at baseline. Sampling captured repertoires only after the peak T cell response.

CDR1 is SGHTA and CDR2 is FQGNSA in the germline V gene. The V and J ends lost 1 base and 7 bases respectively, with 14 bases between them. This CDR3 region has 14 residues. On this clone: What it binds is not known.

Some clones are missing from TCRdb's copy, which holds only in-frame ones; the method was immunoSEQ multiplex PCR. The table includes 150,000 to 200,000 clones, roughly 93% detected once. This chain uses TRBV7-2 with TRBJ2-7; D call uncertain. This TCR was recovered from an adult in good health. This material consisted of peripheral blood, taken on day 0 of AZD1222 vaccination. The CDR3 loop reads CASSLGALAGEQYF. CDR3 in DNA: TGTGCCAGCAGCTTAGGGGCTTTGGCCGGGGAGCAGTACTTC.